The TCR beta chain under discussion was sequenced for a study of response to subunit inactivated influenza vaccine. This clonotype came up once. TCRdb itself ran the RT-PCR reads through MiXCR, one entry per CDR3 protein. Of roughly 550,000 distinct CDR3 sequences in the sample, roughly a quarter were seen once. Another study also made use of these data, one on T cells expressing NK-cell markers. This second report adds: What made the TCR beta cDNA was 5'RACE template switching with UMIs. In a group of about six donors, dominant NKG2C+ clonotypes represented about 1.0-7.5% of CD8+ T cells.

The sample was CD4+ T cells sorted from PBMCs, taken about 12 days after vaccination. This sequence originates from a man aged 50 to 59 who received an inactivated influenza vaccine.

CDR3 DNA: TGCGCCAGCAGCCAAGAAACTTGGGCAGCACTAGCCAAAAACATTCAGTACTTC. This encodes CASSQETWAALAKNIQYF. The V gene is TRBV4-3, the J gene TRBJ2-4; D ambiguous. Per the germline V gene, CDR1 is LGHNA and CDR2 is YSLEER. CDR3 length: 18 residues. Trimming took off 0 bases at V and 0 bases at J, with 15 bases between the two ends.